The 8 T cell receptor beta chains reported below all come from one sample, sequenced in a study of cytomegalovirus exposure and HLA in healthy donors. Primers for the PCR totalled 60 Vbeta and 13 Jbeta. This table comes from immunoSEQ multiplex PCR, and its TCRdb copy is limited to in-frame clones, with some not included. This sample has about 94,000 clones, with under 80% found just once. Sequences were obtained from PBMCs. These receptors all come from a man aged 40-49 years in good health and CMV-seropositive.

The chain has TRBV6-6 and TRBJ2-2; 11 bases map to TRBD2. In germline, CDR1 is MNHNY, CDR2 SVGAGI (reference sequence). CDR3 length: 16 residues. V lost 2 bases, J lost 3 bases, and 2 bases stayed unmatched. CDR3 protein: CASSYPTSGDTGELFF. Here the CDR3 DNA reads TGTGCCAGCAGTTACCCGACTAGCGGGGACACCGGGGAGCTGTTTTTT.

V gene TRBV6-6 combines with J gene TRBJ1-2; a possible D gene is TRBD1 (5 bases). Germline CDR1 reads MNHNY; CDR2 reads SVGAGI (reference sequence). The CDR3 loop spans 15 amino acids. Trimming stripped 4 bases from V and 2 bases from J, with 14 bases between. The CDR3 sequence: CASSSFTGTNYGYTF. CDR3 DNA: TGTGCCAGCAGTTCCTTTACAGGTACCAACTATGGCTACACCTTC.

V is TRBV19 and J is TRBJ1-2; TRBD1 matches 7 bases. This CDR3 is 13 amino acids long. J gave up 8 bases and V 6 bases, and 9 bases lay outside the gene matches. CDR1 is LNHDA, CDR2 SQIVND, per germline (reference sequence). The chain's CDR3 is CASRSTGVRGYTF. CDR3 in DNA: TGTGCCAGTAGGTCAACAGGGGTTCGAGGCTACACCTTC.

The chain joins TRBV27 to TRBJ2-7; perhaps TRBD1 as D (6 bases). The CDR3 spans 15 residues. Germline V gives CDR1 MNHEY, CDR2 SMNVEV (reference sequence). Trimming stripped 6 bases from V and 5 bases from J, with 20 bases between. The CDR3 DNA reads as TGTGCCAGCAGGGCACGACAGGTGGGCCTGCACGAGCAGTACTTC. It is translated as CASRARQVGLHEQYF.

The chain uses TRBV27 and TRBJ2-3; no clear D. The V end lost 9 bases, the J end lost 5 bases, and 12 bases lay between the germline ends. The CDR3 is made up of 12 amino acids. From germline, CDR1 is MNHEY and CDR2 SMNVEV (reference sequence). Here the CDR3 reads CARPLRKDTQYF. The CDR3 DNA follows: TGTGCCAGACCACTTAGAAAAGATACGCAGTATTTT.

This chain joins TRBV10-3 and TRBJ2-7; no definite D call. The germline V gene has CDR1 ENHRY and CDR2 SYGVKD. The CDR3 extends over 11 amino acids. V gave up 3 bases and J gave up 4 bases, with 4 bases separating them. The CDR3 coding sequence is TGTGCCATCAGTGAACAGTACGAGCAGTACTTC. It is translated as CAISEQYEQYF.

In its sample, this clone was seen a few times. The V and J genes are TRBV19 and TRBJ1-1; D uncertain. Trimming stripped 6 bases from V and 2 bases from J, with 16 bases between. Germline V gene data show CDR1 as LNHDA and CDR2 as SQIVND (reference sequence). The CDR3 covers 15 residues. CDR3 bases: TGTGCCAGTAGCCTGGTAATTAGAGGAAACACTGAAGCTTTCTTT. Translation: CASSLVIRGNTEAFF.

The chain is built from TRBV10-3 and TRBJ1-1; possibly TRBD1 for D (6 bases). Germline CDR1 reads ENHRY; CDR2 reads SYGVKD. Trimming shortened V by 0 bases and J by 2 bases, and 16 bases separated the two germline ends. The CDR3 is 17 residues long. CDR3 region: CAISESALFGGNTEAFF. As DNA, the CDR3 is TGTGCCATCAGTGAGTCGGCTCTTTTTGGGGGCAACACTGAAGCTTTCTTT.